The 4 T cell receptor beta chains given below trace back to one sample, sequenced in a study of blood T cell repertoires in COVID-19. Clones were sequenced by immunoSEQ multiplex PCR, and TCRdb holds only the in-frame ones, with some missing. The data hold around 270,000 clones, with about 83% observed a single time. Source material: peripheral blood. All receptors derive from a woman in her 40s who had recovered from COVID-19.

The V gene is TRBV12-3 or TRBV12-4, the J gene TRBJ2-7; D is uncertain. Trimming took off 2 bases at V and 5 bases at J, with 7 bases between the two ends. The CDR3 runs 12 residues. CDR3: CASSLLADEQYF. CDR3 nucleotide sequence: TGTGCCAGCAGTTTATTGGCGGACGAGCAGTACTTC.

The genes are TRBV7-2 and TRBJ2-7, with 7 bases matching TRBD1. Losses at the gene ends were 5 bases for V and 0 bases for J; bases not matched to a gene: 7. CDR3 size: 15 residues. The germline V gene has CDR1 SGHTA and CDR2 FQGNSA. CDR3 residues: CASSPSRQGSYEQYF. The DNA of the CDR3 is TGTGCCAGCAGCCCCTCGAGACAGGGCTCCTACGAGCAGTACTTC.

The chain carries TRBV6-5 and TRBJ2-7, with D perhaps matching TRBD1 (5 bases). This CDR3 spans 14 amino acids. V was shortened by 6 bases and J by 0 bases, with 12 bases between the two germline ends. CDR1 MNHEY and CDR2 SVGAGI come from the germline V gene. CDR3 in DNA: TGTGCCAGCAGGACCAGGGAAGTCTCCTACGAGCAGTACTTC. This gives the protein CASRTREVSYEQYF.

The V call is TRBV9, the J call TRBJ2-2, with TRBD2 matching 14 bases. The germline V gene encodes CDR1 SGDLS and CDR2 YYNGEE. The CDR3 runs to 16 residues. Trimming removed 0 bases from V and 6 bases from J; junction bases left unmatched: 1. The CDR3 coding sequence is TGTGCCAGCAGCGTAGGACTAGCGGGGGGGCCCGGGGAGCTGTTTTTT. Translating it yields CASSVGLAGGPGELFF.